This TCR beta chain was obtained from a study of T cells after posttransplantation cyclophosphamide. Comments on this clone: The antigen remains undetermined.

Study-wide results and caveats: TRB overlap between skin or GI tissue T cells and blood was limited. Recipient CMV seropositivity and CMV reactivation strongly tracked TRB clonality. Later blood repertoires were often dominated by clones from the donor CD8+ memory compartment.

V lost 6 bases, J lost 4 bases, and 16 bases lay in between. This CDR3 has 15 residues. Germline assignment: CDR1 SGHTA and CDR2 FQGNSA. Method: immunoSEQ multiplex PCR; TCRdb's copy keeps in-frame clones and lacks some. The sample gives under 20,000 clones, 74% of which show up once; 25% to 30% is in the top ten. Cyclophosphamide on days +3 and +4 followed busulfan-fludarabine conditioning and a marrow graft. The receptor was isolated from a male patient younger than 45 who received an allogeneic stem cell transplant from a related donor, was CMV-positive, and had acute GVHD only. The T cells may come from the graft donor. Here the sequenced sample was PBMCs, taken after an allogeneic stem cell transplant with post-transplant cyclophosphamide. The J gene is TRBJ1-3, the V gene TRBV7-2; TRBD1 might be the D (6 bases). The CDR3 coding sequence is TGTGCCAGCAGTTACCAGGGGCCTTCGGGAAACACCATATATTTT. It codes for CASSYQGPSGNTIYF.